At least ten counts were recorded for the clone carrying this TCR beta chain. Time point denoted: healthy volunteer bleed at 6 weeks. It was unfractionated whole blood from which total RNA was extracted. Per the germline V gene, CDR1 is MGHRA and CDR2 is YSYEKL. V lost 4 bases, J lost 0 bases, and 16 bases lay in between. The CDR3 covers 18 residues. The sample comes from a study of human T cells and chemical hapten exposure. Across the study: The variation in per-sample TCR yields arose mainly from small differences in pooled library volumes.

Authors' data handling: A per-sample median of roughly 91,000 TCRs was observed, with a range of roughly 20,000 to 750,000. Via MiXCR, TCRdb re-called the RACE reads, giving one row per CDR3 protein. TCRdb's processing, not the authors' own work, is the source of the V and J calls. The table has about 45,000 distinct CDR3 sequences, 3% to 4% seen once. The sequence came from a human donor in good health. Some clones in this sample may be carry-over from other donors' samples. The specimen was whole blood. The chain uses TRBV4-1 and TRBJ2-6; D is possibly TRBD2 (5 bases). This CDR3 reads CASSPLGKKSSGANVLTF. In nucleotides, the CDR3 is TGCGCCAGCAGCCCTCTCGGGAAAAAGAGCTCTGGGGCCAACGTCCTGACTTTC.